Listed below are T cell receptor beta chains from one sample, sequenced in a study of T cell repertoires in cytomegalovirus infection. TCRdb re-analysed the reads in MiXCR, keeping a single row per CDR3 protein. The sample has about 310,000 distinct CDR3 sequences, 15% to 20% seen once. The sample taken for sequencing was PBMCs. These receptors originate from a human donor in good health (CMV status not recorded). Some clones in this sample may be carry-over from other donors' samples. CDR3s include the opening cysteine and the closing phenylalanine or tryptophan. The order of the fields is D gene, V gene, J gene, clone size, CDR3 DNA, CDR3 protein. D genes are given only for firm matches. Only some rows state a clone size, as once, few, many or a class for expanded clones.

D gene: .
V gene: TRBV5-6
J gene: TRBJ2-7
clone size: few
CDR3 DNA: TGTGCCAGCAGCTCCAGACCAGGGTTCGAGAGCTCCTACGAGCAGTACTTC
CDR3 protein: CASSSRPGFESSYEQYF

D gene: .
V gene: TRBV10-2
J gene: TRBJ2-5
clone size: many
CDR3 DNA: TGCGCCAGCATGGGGGCATCAGAGACCCAGTACTTC
CDR3 protein: CASMGASETQYF

D gene: TRBD1
V gene: TRBV6-6
J gene: TRBJ1-5
clone size: few
CDR3 DNA: TGTGCCAGCAGTTTAATCCAGGGGGTTGGGGATCAGCCCCAGCATTTT
CDR3 protein: CASSLIQGVGDQPQHF

D gene: .
V gene: TRBV28
J gene: TRBJ1-5
clone size: .
CDR3 DNA: TGTGCCAGCAGTTTAGGTCCAGGGGCCAATCAGCCCCAGCATTTT
CDR3 protein: CASSLGPGANQPQHF

D gene: .
V gene: TRBV20-1
J gene: TRBJ2-3
clone size: few
CDR3 DNA: TGCAGTGCTAGAGCGAGTCAGGGCCGCACAGATACGCAGTATTTT
CDR3 protein: CSARASQGRTDTQYF

D gene: TRBD1
V gene: TRBV28
J gene: TRBJ1-5
clone size: many
CDR3 DNA: TGTGCCAGCAGCCCTCCTGGACAGGGAGTTTCTTTATTTAGTCAGCCCCAGCATTTT
CDR3 protein: CASSPPGQGVSLFSQPQHF

D gene: TRBD1
V gene: TRBV5-6
J gene: TRBJ2-2
clone size: .
CDR3 DNA: TGTGCCAGCAGCTTTCCGGGACAGGGTTTAACCGGGGAGCTGTTTTTT
CDR3 protein: CASSFPGQGLTGELFF

D gene: TRBD1
V gene: TRBV12-3/TRBV12-4
J gene: TRBJ1-2
clone size: few
CDR3 DNA: TGTGCCAGCAGCCGGGACAGGGGAGTCTATGGCTACACCTTC
CDR3 protein: CASSRDRGVYGYTF

D gene: TRBD2
V gene: TRBV6-5
J gene: TRBJ2-5
clone size: many
CDR3 DNA: TGTGCCAGCAGTTACTCTGGGGGGGGCCAAGAGACCCAGTACTTC
CDR3 protein: CASSYSGGGQETQYF

D gene: TRBD1
V gene: TRBV20-1
J gene: TRBJ1-6
clone size: .
CDR3 DNA: TGCAGTGCTGCGACAGGGCCTGTAAATTCACCCCTCCACTTT
CDR3 protein: CSAATGPVNSPLHF

D gene: .
V gene: TRBV15
J gene: TRBJ2-3
clone size: few
CDR3 DNA: TGTGCCACCAGCAGAGGGGCGGGGGCTGCCCGCACAGATACGCAGTATTTT
CDR3 protein: CATSRGAGAARTDTQYF

D gene: .
V gene: TRBV2
J gene: TRBJ2-7
clone size: few
CDR3 DNA: TGTGCCAGCAGCCCTAAACTCGAGCAGTACTTC
CDR3 protein: CASSPKLEQYF

D gene: TRBD2
V gene: TRBV6-2/TRBV6-3
J gene: TRBJ2-5
clone size: few
CDR3 DNA: TGTGCCAGCAGTTCGACTAGCGGGGAAAAAGAGACCCAGTACTTC
CDR3 protein: CASSSTSGEKETQYF

D gene: TRBD1
V gene: TRBV11-1
J gene: TRBJ2-1
clone size: many
CDR3 DNA: TGTGCCAGCAGCTCGTACAGGGGCAATGAGCAGTTCTTC
CDR3 protein: CASSSYRGNEQFF

D gene: .
V gene: TRBV6-1
J gene: TRBJ2-7
clone size: many
CDR3 DNA: TGTGCCAGCAGTGAATGGGGGGCGGGGTACGAGCAGTACTTC
CDR3 protein: CASSEWGAGYEQYF

D gene: .
V gene: TRBV7-8
J gene: TRBJ2-5
clone size: many
CDR3 DNA: TGTGCCAGCAGCCTAAATAGGGAGACCCAGTACTTC
CDR3 protein: CASSLNRETQYF

D gene: TRBD1
V gene: TRBV12-3/TRBV12-4
J gene: TRBJ2-7
clone size: many
CDR3 DNA: TGTGCCAGCAGTACGACCGGGACAGGGGACTACGAGCAGTACTTC
CDR3 protein: CASSTTGTGDYEQYF

D gene: TRBD1
V gene: TRBV4-1
J gene: TRBJ2-1
clone size: .
CDR3 DNA: TGCGCCAGCAGCCAAGTCCTTTCGACAGGGATGTCCAATGAGCAGTTCTTC
CDR3 protein: CASSQVLSTGMSNEQFF

D gene: TRBD1
V gene: TRBV6-1
J gene: TRBJ1-1
clone size: many
CDR3 DNA: TGTGCCAGCAGTCCACTAAACAGGGGTTTCACTGAAGCTTTCTTT
CDR3 protein: CASSPLNRGFTEAFF

D gene: .
V gene: TRBV28
J gene: TRBJ1-2
clone size: few
CDR3 DNA: TGTGCCAGCAGCATCTCCGAGGACAGATTTTATGGCTACACCTTC
CDR3 protein: CASSISEDRFYGYTF

D gene: .
V gene: TRBV7-2
J gene: TRBJ2-6
clone size: many
CDR3 DNA: TGTGCCAGCAGCTTTGACCGGGGTTTCTCTGGGGCCAACGTCCTGACTTTC
CDR3 protein: CASSFDRGFSGANVLTF

D gene: .
V gene: TRBV12-3/TRBV12-4
J gene: TRBJ2-7
clone size: few
CDR3 DNA: TGTGCCAGCAGTGTAGGGGGGACCTACTACGAGCAGTACTTC
CDR3 protein: CASSVGGTYYEQYF

D gene: TRBD1
V gene: TRBV4-1
J gene: TRBJ2-3
clone size: many
CDR3 DNA: TGCGCCAGCAGCCAAAGGGGGACAGGGAGCACAGATACGCAGTATTTT
CDR3 protein: CASSQRGTGSTDTQYF

D gene: .
V gene: TRBV29-1
J gene: TRBJ2-6
clone size: .
CDR3 DNA: TGCAGCGTTGAAACAGGCGTCTCTGGGGCCAACGTCCTGACTTTC
CDR3 protein: CSVETGVSGANVLTF

D gene: .
V gene: TRBV6-2/TRBV6-3
J gene: TRBJ1-1
clone size: .
CDR3 DNA: TGTGCCAGCAGCCGATCGGGGGGACGGACTGAAGCTTTCTTT
CDR3 protein: CASSRSGGRTEAFF

D gene: .
V gene: TRBV27
J gene: TRBJ1-4
clone size: few
CDR3 DNA: TGTGCCAGCAGTTTTGGGTGGAGGGAAGGAAAACTGTTTTTT
CDR3 protein: CASSFGWREGKLFF

D gene: TRBD2
V gene: TRBV7-2
J gene: TRBJ2-7
clone size: .
CDR3 DNA: TGTGCCAGCAGCTCCCAGCGGGGGAGCTCCTACGAGCAGTACTTC
CDR3 protein: CASSSQRGSSYEQYF

D gene: TRBD1
V gene: TRBV6-5
J gene: TRBJ1-1
clone size: .
CDR3 DNA: TGTGCCAGCAGCTACGCGGGGGACAGGGGGCCAGCTTTCTTT
CDR3 protein: CASSYAGDRGPAFF

D gene: .
V gene: TRBV4-1
J gene: TRBJ2-3
clone size: many
CDR3 DNA: TGCGCCAGCAGTGGTCGGGGCGGAGATACGCAGTATTTT
CDR3 protein: CASSGRGGDTQYF

D gene: .
V gene: TRBV5-6
J gene: TRBJ2-7
clone size: many
CDR3 DNA: TGTGCCAGCAGGGAAACCGGGACTTCCTCCTACGAGCAGTACTTC
CDR3 protein: CASRETGTSSYEQYF

D gene: .
V gene: TRBV11-2
J gene: TRBJ2-5
clone size: many
CDR3 DNA: TGTGCCAGCAGCAAACAGGTTCAAGAGACCCAGTACTTC
CDR3 protein: CASSKQVQETQYF

D gene: .
V gene: TRBV19
J gene: TRBJ1-5
clone size: few
CDR3 DNA: TGTGCCAGCGCGACCGACACAGGGATTGTGTATCAGCCCCAGCATTTT
CDR3 protein: CASATDTGIVYQPQHF

D gene: .
V gene: TRBV7-2
J gene: TRBJ1-2
clone size: many
CDR3 DNA: TGTGCCAGCAGCCCGAACGTGGGGGGATCTGGTAGCTACACCTTC
CDR3 protein: CASSPNVGGSGSYTF

D gene: TRBD1
V gene: TRBV7-2
J gene: TRBJ1-1
clone size: many
CDR3 DNA: TGTGCCAGCAGGGGACAGGGGCTGAACACTGAAGCTTTCTTT
CDR3 protein: CASRGQGLNTEAFF

D gene: TRBD1
V gene: TRBV7-2
J gene: TRBJ1-4
clone size: many
CDR3 DNA: TGTGCCAGCAGCTACCGTGGACAGGGCGAAAAACTGTTTTTT
CDR3 protein: CASSYRGQGEKLFF